This T cell receptor beta chain was identified in a study of Tregs in tolerant kidney transplant recipients. Study-level results: No direct test of biological reproducibility was done here. The small number of patients limits these findings pending further validation. Activated donor B cell expansion appeared to reveal the most relevant donor-specific TCRbeta repertoire.

Clones were sequenced by immunoSEQ multiplex PCR, and TCRdb holds only the in-frame ones, with some missing. The sample has some 69,000 clones; 84% are singletons. Trimming pared 5 bases from V and 2 bases from J, leaving 10 bases between. The CDR3 sequence is 12 residues long. Germline V lookup: CDR1 SQVTM, CDR2 ANQGSEA. About this clone itself: Its antigen is still unknown.

Input material: CD4+ T cells from blood. The receptor's source is a human donor in good health. The V call is TRBV29-1, the J call TRBJ2-7; a possible D gene is TRBD1 (6 bases). CDR3 sequence: CSVQGTTYEQYF. The CDR3 DNA reads as TGCAGCGTTCAAGGGACAACCTACGAGCAGTACTTC.